This is a list of T cell receptor beta chains from one sample in a study of vaccination and CD4 T cells after COVID-19. Each CDR3 protein is one row after TCRdb ran MiXCR on the PCR reads. The sample records 23,000 or so distinct CDR3 sequences, around 70% being singletons. Their target antigens are unknown. The specimen comprised CD4+ T cells from blood, cultured in vitro, sampled after SARS-CoV-2 vaccination. The receptor source for this set is a human donor who received a COVID-19 vaccine. CDR3s include the opening cysteine and the closing phenylalanine or tryptophan.

>TRBV7-9|TRBJ1-1
CASSLNDRNTEAFF
>TRBV7-2|TRBJ2-3
CASSPKTFSTDTQYF
>TRBV20-1|TRBJ1-3
CSAAQEPGHSGNTIYF
>TRBV6-1|TRBJ2-3
CASMVLAGGPTDTQYF
>TRBV7-9|TRBJ2-3
CASSLGGARYF
>TRBV24-1|TRBJ2-2
CATSDPGTGTTGELFF
>TRBV30|TRBJ1-2
CAWRISDNYGYTF
>TRBV21-1|TRBJ2-3
CASNLLHGVTYTDTQYF
>TRBV12-3/TRBV12-4|TRBJ2-1
CASRPGQYNEQFF
>TRBV6-5|TRBJ1-5
CASSYSSGGDQPQHF
>TRBV9|TRBJ2-3
CASSERQGWPDTQYF
>TRBV19|TRBJ1-6
CASSVETGRTPLHF
>TRBV19|TRBJ1-5
CASSTYRGSSNQPQHF
>TRBV19|TRBJ1-3
CASIDLQGGNTIYF
>TRBV27|TRBJ2-7
CASSSGGAYEQYF
>TRBV20-1|TRBJ2-5
CSAPGTETQYF
>TRBV11-3|NA
CASQGTGVETQYF
>TRBV12-3/TRBV12-4|TRBJ2-7
CASSGTSGGAAYEQYF
>TRBV28|TRBJ2-7
CASSPDAAPYEQYF
>TRBV19|TRBJ2-5
CASSGRGRGETQYF
>TRBV7-8|TRBJ2-5
CASSFQFLGLGETQYF
>TRBV20-1|TRBJ1-2
CSASTASPGYYGYTF
>TRBV15|TRBJ1-1
CATSPRQGATEAFF
>TRBV12-3/TRBV12-4|TRBJ1-1
CASSLREVNTEASF
>TRBV28|TRBJ1-3
CASSRSTGKSGNTIYF
>TRBV24-1|TRBJ1-2
CATSDSGALFGYTF
>TRBV7-2|TRBJ2-1
CASSLGGLGYSEQFF
>TRBV2|TRBJ2-3
CASTLPSTDTQYF
>TRBV11-3|TRBJ1-1
CASSFRVTEAFF
>TRBV2|TRBJ2-2
CASSDRVNTGELFF
>TRBV20-1|TRBJ1-2
CSARAGFNGYTF
>TRBV18|TRBJ1-4
CASSIQGAHEKLFF
>TRBV2|TRBJ1-6
CASTTGTSASPLHF
>TRBV7-9|TRBJ1-4
CANSKGDRNNEKLFF
>TRBV10-3|TRBJ1-1
CAISVQEFGTAFF
>TRBV25-1|TRBJ2-5
CASSPIDRPGETQYF
>TRBV5-1|TRBJ2-7
CASKKRTSESSYEQYF
>TRBV6-1|TRBJ1-6
CATWDRGNYNSPLHF
>TRBV2|TRBJ2-5
CASSEQGATQETQYF
>TRBV7-6|TRBJ2-6
CASSLAVTGPSGANVLTF
>TRBV18|TRBJ1-2
CASSLRTGYYGYTF
>TRBV18|TRBJ1-5
CASSPYTAGVSNQPQHF
>TRBV7-2|TRBJ1-3
CASSLPGQGYTIYF
>TRBV6-1|TRBJ2-2
CASGGRPRSTGELFF
>TRBV6-5|TRBJ1-3
CASSYMKGAGNTIYF
>TRBV19|TRBJ2-2
CASSRVNTGELFF
>TRBV20-1|TRBJ1-2
CSAPSSFGRTNYGYTF
>TRBV24-1|TRBJ1-5
CATSDSARQGAGQPQHF
>TRBV12-3/TRBV12-4|TRBJ2-2
CASSRSPSGTGELFF
>TRBV7-9|TRBJ1-5
CASSSEGTRNQPQHF
>TRBV3-1|TRBJ1-2
CASSQYPGDYGYTF
>TRBV7-9|TRBJ1-2
CASSLAREDSRYGYTF
>TRBV7-2|TRBJ2-3
CASSLAGETGSADTQYF
>TRBV30|TRBJ1-4
CAWTHGYGSGDEKLFF
>TRBV6-1|TRBJ1-2
CAISQSKYGYTF
>TRBV14|TRBJ2-1
CASSWTSQHEQFF
>TRBV6-2/TRBV6-3|TRBJ2-7
CASSYQQGQRINSYEQYF
>TRBV5-1|TRBJ1-6
CASSPISGSGDNSPLHF
>TRBV19|TRBJ2-7
CASSPGQGPYEQYF